These T cell receptor beta chains were read from a single sample in a study of T cells in Graves' hyperthyroidism and ophthalmopathy. MiXCR, run by TCRdb on the multiplex PCR reads, gives a single entry per CDR3 protein. The profile covers fewer than 450,000 distinct CDR3 sequences, with roughly a sixth appearing a single time and almost 35% taken by the ten largest. Sequenced material: blood. The receptor set was obtained from a woman between 25 and 40 years old with Graves' hyperthyroidism that later progressed to Graves' ophthalmopathy. Each CDR3 is given with its conserved first and last residue. Not all rows give a size; the values are once, few, many and, for expanded clones, a class.

J gene	V gene	clone size	CDR3 protein
TRBJ2-2	TRBV5-4	NA	CASSFGLEANTGELFF
TRBJ1-3	TRBV7-8	many	CASSRAPRGMDTIYF
TRBJ2-5	TRBV4-1	many	CASSQDNGGGFRETQYF
TRBJ2-3	TRBV12-3/TRBV12-4	NA	CASRMPGRSTDTQYF
TRBJ2-2	TRBV20-1	many	CSARVLRGGSTGELFF
TRBJ2-2	TRBV6-1	NA	CASTAGTNTGELFF
TRBJ2-3	TRBV11-2	few	CASSPWGTGVTDTQYF
TRBJ1-1	TRBV7-9	NA	CASSSVTGDTEAFF
TRBJ2-5	TRBV6-1	many	CASSEAEDTFQETQYF
TRBJ2-5	TRBV5-1	NA	CASRMGLAGGILRETQYF
TRBJ1-1	TRBV7-9	many	CASGHRNTEAFF
TRBJ2-3	TRBV7-2	few	CASSFNRGMDTQYF
TRBJ1-4	TRBV5-1	few	CASSLSGRDSEKLFF
TRBJ2-7	TRBV11-1	NA	CASSLGDAGPYEQYF
TRBJ2-7	TRBV14	many	CASSHAYEQYF
TRBJ1-1	TRBV27	many	CATTRQGINTEAFF
TRBJ2-2	TRBV19	many	CASNSQGDGELFF
TRBJ2-3	TRBV19	NA	CASSRIATDTQYF
TRBJ2-3	TRBV29-1	few	CSVELVDSDTQYF
TRBJ1-1	TRBV7-8	many	CASSWSETMNTEAFF
TRBJ2-1	TRBV18	NA	CASSLSANTYNEQFF
TRBJ2-1	TRBV6-2/TRBV6-3	few	CASSYPPSGVNEQFF
TRBJ2-3	TRBV7-9	NA	CASSPTSGGTTDTQYF
TRBJ1-4	TRBV7-9	many	CASSSSGLKDEKLFF
TRBJ2-3	TRBV2	many	CASSESRDRVIDTQYF
TRBJ2-6	TRBV7-9	few	CASGLADGANSGANVLTF
TRBJ1-2	TRBV9	NA	CASSPGTGYYSGYTF
TRBJ1-6	TRBV27	many	CASSLSPVALLHF
TRBJ2-3	TRBV5-1	many	CASSLASGTDTQYF
TRBJ2-5	TRBV29-1	many	CSVGGTGHFQETQYF
TRBJ1-2	TRBV11-2	NA	CASSNRGTGYGGYTF
TRBJ2-1	TRBV4-1	many	CASSHSTSGGSYNEQFF
TRBJ2-5	TRBV4-1	many	CASSQIGGLDGTQYF
TRBJ1-1	TRBV2	many	CASSARTGNTEAFF
TRBJ2-2	TRBV7-9	NA	CASSRRAGTGELFF
TRBJ2-3	TRBV19	NA	CASSARTGSGRRTDTQYF
TRBJ2-2	TRBV2	many	CASSLAGDVTGELFF
TRBJ2-7	TRBV7-9	NA	CASSLAPGLSGFYEQYF
TRBJ2-1	TRBV11-2	NA	CASSLSSGGLVNEQFF
TRBJ2-3	TRBV13	many	CASSRTGGPTDTQYF
TRBJ2-6	TRBV2	many	CASCLSGANVLTF